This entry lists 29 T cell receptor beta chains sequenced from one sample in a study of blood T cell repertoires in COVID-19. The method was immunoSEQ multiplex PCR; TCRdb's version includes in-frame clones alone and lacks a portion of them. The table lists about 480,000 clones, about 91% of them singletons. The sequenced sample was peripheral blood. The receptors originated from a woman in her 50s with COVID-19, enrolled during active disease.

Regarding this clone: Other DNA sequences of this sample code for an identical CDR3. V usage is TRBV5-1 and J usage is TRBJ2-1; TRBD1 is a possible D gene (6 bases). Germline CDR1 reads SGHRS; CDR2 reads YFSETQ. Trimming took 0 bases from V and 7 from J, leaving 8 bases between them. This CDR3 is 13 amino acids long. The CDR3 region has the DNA TGCGCCAGCAGCTTGGACAGGGCGAATGAGCAGTTCTTC. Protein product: CASSLDRANEQFF. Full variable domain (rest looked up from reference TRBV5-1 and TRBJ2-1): KAGVTQTPRYLIKTRGQQVTLSCSPISGHRSVSWYQQTPGQGLQFLFEYFSETQRNKGNFPGRFSGRQFSNSRSEMNVSTLELGDSALYLCASSLDRANEQFFGPGTRLTVL.

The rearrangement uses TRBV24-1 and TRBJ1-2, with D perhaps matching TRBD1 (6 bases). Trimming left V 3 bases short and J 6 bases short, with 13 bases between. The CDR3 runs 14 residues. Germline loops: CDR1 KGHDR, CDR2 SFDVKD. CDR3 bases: TGTGCCACCAGTGATCCCGGGACAAGGAATGGCTACACCTTC. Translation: CATSDPGTRNGYTF.

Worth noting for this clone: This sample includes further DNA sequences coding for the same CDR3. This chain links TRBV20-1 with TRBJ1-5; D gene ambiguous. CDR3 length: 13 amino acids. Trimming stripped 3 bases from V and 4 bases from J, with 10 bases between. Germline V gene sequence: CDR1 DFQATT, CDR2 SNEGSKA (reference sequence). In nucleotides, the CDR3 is TGCAGTGCTAGTTACCGGGGAAATCAGCCCCAGCATTTT. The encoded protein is CSASYRGNQPQHF.

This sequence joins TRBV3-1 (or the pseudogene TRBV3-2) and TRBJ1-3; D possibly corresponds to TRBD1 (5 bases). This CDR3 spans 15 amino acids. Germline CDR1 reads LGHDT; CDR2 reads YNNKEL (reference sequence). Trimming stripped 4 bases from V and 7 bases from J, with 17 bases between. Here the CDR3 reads CASSLLTGFSNTIYF. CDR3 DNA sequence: TGTGCCAGCAGCCTCCTTACAGGTTTCAGTAACACCATATATTTT.

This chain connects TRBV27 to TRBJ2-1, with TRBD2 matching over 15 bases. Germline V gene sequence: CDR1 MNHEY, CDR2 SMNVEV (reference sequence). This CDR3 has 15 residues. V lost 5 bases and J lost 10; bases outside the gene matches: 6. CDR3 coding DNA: TGTGCCAGCAGTCCAGGGACTAGCGGGGGGCCGGAGCAGTTCTTC. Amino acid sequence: CASSPGTSGGPEQFF.

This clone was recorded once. The DNA of the CDR3 is TGTGCCAGCAGCTTGGACAGGGCGGCAATGAACACTGAAGCTTTCTTT. Residues: CASSLDRAAMNTEAFF. V is TRBV11-2 and J is TRBJ1-1; TRBD1 matches at 8 bases. The CDR3 contains 16 residues. The ends lost 3 bases at V and 0 bases at J; junction bases unmatched: 6. Germline V gives CDR1 SGHAT, CDR2 FQNNGV.

The CDR3 coding sequence is TGTGCCTCGTCGCGAGGCCCCAACCCTCGCACAGATACGCAGTATTTT. As protein: CASSRGPNPRTDTQYF. This chain connects TRBV19 to TRBJ2-3; no firm D call. Germline V lookup: CDR1 LNHDA, CDR2 SQIVND (reference sequence). Trimming removed 11 bases from V and 1 base from J, with 22 bases in between. The CDR3 spans 16 residues.

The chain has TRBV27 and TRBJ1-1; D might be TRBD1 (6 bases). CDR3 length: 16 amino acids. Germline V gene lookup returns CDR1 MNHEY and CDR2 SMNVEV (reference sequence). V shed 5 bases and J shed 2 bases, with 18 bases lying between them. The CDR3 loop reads CASSEGVSPINTEAFF. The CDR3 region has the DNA TGTGCCAGCAGTGAGGGGGTCTCCCCCATAAACACTGAAGCTTTCTTT.

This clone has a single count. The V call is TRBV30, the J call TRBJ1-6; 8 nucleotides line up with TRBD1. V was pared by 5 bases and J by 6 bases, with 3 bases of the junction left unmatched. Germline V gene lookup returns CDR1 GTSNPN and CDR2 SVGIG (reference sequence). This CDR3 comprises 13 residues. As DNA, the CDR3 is TGTGCCTGGGGACAGGGCGGTAATTCACCCCTCCACTTT. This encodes CAWGQGGNSPLHF.

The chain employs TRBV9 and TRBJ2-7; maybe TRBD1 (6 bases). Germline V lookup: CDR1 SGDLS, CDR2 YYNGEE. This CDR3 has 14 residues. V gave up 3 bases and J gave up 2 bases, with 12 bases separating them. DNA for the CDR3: TGTGCCAGCAGCGCCGGGACACCCACCTACGAGCAGTACTTC. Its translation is CASSAGTPTYEQYF. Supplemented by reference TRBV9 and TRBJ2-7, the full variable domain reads DSGVTQTPKHLITATGQRVTLRCSPRSGDLSVYWYQQSLDQGLQFLIQYYNGEERAKGNILERFSAQQFPDLHSELNLSSLELGDSALYFCASSAGTPTYEQYFGPGTRLTVT.

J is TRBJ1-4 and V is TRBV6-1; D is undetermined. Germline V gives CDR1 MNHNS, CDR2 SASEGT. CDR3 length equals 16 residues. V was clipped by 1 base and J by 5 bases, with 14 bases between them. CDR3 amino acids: CASSEGAPGPNEKLFF. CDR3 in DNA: TGTGCCAGCAGTGAAGGCGCTCCAGGCCCCAATGAAAAACTGTTTTTT.

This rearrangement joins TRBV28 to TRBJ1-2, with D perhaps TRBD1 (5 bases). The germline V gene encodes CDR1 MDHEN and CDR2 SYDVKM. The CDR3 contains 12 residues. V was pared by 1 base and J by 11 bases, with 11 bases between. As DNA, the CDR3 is TGTGCCAGCAGTTTATTTGGGGGAGGGTACACCTTC. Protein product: CASSLFGGGYTF.

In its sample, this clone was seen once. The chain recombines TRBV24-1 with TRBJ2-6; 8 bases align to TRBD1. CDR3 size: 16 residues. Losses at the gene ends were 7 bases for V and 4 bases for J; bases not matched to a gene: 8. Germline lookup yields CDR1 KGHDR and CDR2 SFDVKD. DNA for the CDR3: TGTGCCACCAGCGACCCAGGGGGCCCGGGGGCCAACGTCCTGACTTTC. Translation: CATSDPGGPGANVLTF.

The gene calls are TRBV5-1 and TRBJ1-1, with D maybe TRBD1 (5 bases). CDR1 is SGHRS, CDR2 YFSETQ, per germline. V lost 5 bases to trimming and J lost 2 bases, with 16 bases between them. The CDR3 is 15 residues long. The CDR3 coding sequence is TGCGCCAGCAGGCGTACCCCAGGGTATAACACTGAAGCTTTCTTT. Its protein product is CASRRTPGYNTEAFF.

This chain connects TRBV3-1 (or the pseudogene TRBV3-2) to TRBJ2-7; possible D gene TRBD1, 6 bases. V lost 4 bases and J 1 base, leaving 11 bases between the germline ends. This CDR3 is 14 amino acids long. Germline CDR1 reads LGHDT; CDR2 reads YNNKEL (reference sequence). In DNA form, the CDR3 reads TGTGCCAGCAGCCTCCGGGACATATCCTACGAGCAGTACTTC. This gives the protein CASSLRDISYEQYF.

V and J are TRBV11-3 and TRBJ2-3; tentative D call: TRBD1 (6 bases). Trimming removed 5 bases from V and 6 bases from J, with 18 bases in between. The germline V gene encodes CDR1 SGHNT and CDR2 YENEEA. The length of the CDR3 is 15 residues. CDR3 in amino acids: CASSLGVRRGDTQYF. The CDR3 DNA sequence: TGTGCCAGCAGCCTCGGGGTCCGAAGGGGGGATACGCAGTATTTT.

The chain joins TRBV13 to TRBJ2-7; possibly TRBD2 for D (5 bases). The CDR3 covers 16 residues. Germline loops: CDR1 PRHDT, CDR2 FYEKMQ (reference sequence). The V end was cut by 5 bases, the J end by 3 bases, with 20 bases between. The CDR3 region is CASSPGSRPASYEQYF. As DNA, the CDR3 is TGTGCCAGCAGCCCGGGGAGCCGCCCTGCGAGCTACGAGCAGTACTTC.

The CDR3 nucleotides read TGTGCCAGCAGCTTGTGGCAGGGGGTAACCTTCTCTGAAGCTTTCTTT. Its protein is CASSLWQGVTFSEAFF. The J gene is TRBJ1-1, the V gene TRBV5-8, with 7 bases that match TRBD1. The CDR3 loop spans 16 amino acids. Germline V gene lookup returns CDR1 SGHTS and CDR2 YDEGEE. V was clipped by 1 base and J by 6 bases; unmatched bases: 12.

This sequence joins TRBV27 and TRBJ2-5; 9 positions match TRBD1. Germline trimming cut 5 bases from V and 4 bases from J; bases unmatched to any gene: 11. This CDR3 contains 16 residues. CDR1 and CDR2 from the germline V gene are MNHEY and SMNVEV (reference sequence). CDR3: CASSRRGGQGGETQYF. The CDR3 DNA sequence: TGTGCCAGCAGTCGAAGGGGGGGACAGGGAGGAGAGACCCAGTACTTC.

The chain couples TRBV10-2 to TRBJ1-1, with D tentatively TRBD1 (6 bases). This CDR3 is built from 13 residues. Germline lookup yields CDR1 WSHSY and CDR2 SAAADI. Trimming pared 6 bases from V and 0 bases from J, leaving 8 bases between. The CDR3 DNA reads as TGCGCCAGCAGAGGACAGTTGAACACTGAAGCTTTCTTT. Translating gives CASRGQLNTEAFF.

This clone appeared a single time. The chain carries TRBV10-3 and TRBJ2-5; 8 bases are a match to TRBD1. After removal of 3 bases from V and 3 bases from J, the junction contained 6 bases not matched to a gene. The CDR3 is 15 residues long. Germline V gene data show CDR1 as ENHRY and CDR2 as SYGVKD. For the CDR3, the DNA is TGTGCCATCAGTGACCTTGGGACAGGAGAAGAGACCCAGTACTTC. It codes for CAISDLGTGEETQYF.

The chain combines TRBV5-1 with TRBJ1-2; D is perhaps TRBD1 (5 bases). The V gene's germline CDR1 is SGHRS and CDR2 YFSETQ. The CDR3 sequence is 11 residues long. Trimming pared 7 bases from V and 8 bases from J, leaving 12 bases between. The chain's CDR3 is CASLGLGGYTF. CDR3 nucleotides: TGCGCCAGCCTGGGACTCGGCGGCTACACCTTC.

The CDR3: CASSLGTSGNEQFF. The CDR3 DNA reads as TGTGCCAGCAGTTTAGGGACTAGCGGGAATGAGCAGTTCTTC. The rearrangement uses TRBV27 and TRBJ2-1; 12 bases agree with TRBD2. Germline V gene data show CDR1 as MNHEY and CDR2 as SMNVEV (reference sequence). The CDR3 is 14 amino acids. Trimming at V came to 2 bases and at J to 7 bases, leaving 0 bases not matched to a gene.

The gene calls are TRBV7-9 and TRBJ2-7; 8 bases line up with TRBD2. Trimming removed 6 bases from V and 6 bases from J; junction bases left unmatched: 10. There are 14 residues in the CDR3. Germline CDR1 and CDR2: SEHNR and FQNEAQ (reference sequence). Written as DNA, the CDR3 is TGTGCCAGCAGGCCAGCGGGGGCACTCGCCGAGCAGTACTTC. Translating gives CASRPAGALAEQYF.

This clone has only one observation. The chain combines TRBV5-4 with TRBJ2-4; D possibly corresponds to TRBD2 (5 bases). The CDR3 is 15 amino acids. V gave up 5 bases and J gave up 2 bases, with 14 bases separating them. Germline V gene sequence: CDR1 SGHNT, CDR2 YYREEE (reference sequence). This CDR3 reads CASSSAELTKNIQYF. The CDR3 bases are TGTGCCAGCAGTTCAGCGGAGCTTACCAAAAACATTCAGTACTTC.

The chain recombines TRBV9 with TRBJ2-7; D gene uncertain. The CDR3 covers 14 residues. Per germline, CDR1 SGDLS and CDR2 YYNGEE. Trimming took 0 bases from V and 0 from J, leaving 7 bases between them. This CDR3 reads CASSVGSDSYEQYF. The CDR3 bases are TGTGCCAGCAGCGTAGGAAGCGACTCCTACGAGCAGTACTTC.

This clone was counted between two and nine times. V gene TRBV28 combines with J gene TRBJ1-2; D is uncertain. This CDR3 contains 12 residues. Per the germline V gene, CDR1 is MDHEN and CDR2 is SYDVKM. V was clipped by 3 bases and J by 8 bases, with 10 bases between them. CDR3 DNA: TGTGCCAGCAGTTTGGAGTCCGGGGGCTACACCTTC. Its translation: CASSLESGGYTF.

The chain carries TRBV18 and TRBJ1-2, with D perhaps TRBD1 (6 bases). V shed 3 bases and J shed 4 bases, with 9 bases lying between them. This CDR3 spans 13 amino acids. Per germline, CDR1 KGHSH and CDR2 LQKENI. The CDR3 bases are TGTGCCAGCTCACCTGACAGGAGCTATGGCTACACCTTC. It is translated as CASSPDRSYGYTF.

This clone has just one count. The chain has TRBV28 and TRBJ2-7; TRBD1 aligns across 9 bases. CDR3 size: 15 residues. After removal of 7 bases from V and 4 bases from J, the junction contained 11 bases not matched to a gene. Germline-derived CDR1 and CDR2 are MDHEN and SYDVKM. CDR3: CASTPAGTGIYEQYF. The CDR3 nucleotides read TGTGCCAGCACCCCGGCCGGGACAGGGATTTACGAGCAGTACTTC.